The 6 T cell receptor beta chains below come from one sample, sequenced in a study of blood T cell repertoires in COVID-19. Method: immunoSEQ multiplex PCR; TCRdb's copy keeps in-frame clones and lacks some. The repertoire has about 130,000 clones, roughly 90% of them found once; the top ten carry around 2.9%. The specimen sequenced was peripheral blood. The receptor set was obtained from a man between 60 and 70 years old with active or convalescent COVID-19.

CDR3 sequence (DNA): TGCGCCAGCAGCCAGAGAGGAGGGGACTATGGCTACACCTTC. Its translation: CASSQRGGDYGYTF. This rearrangement joins TRBV4-3 to TRBJ1-2; a possible D gene is TRBD1 (5 bases). This CDR3 is 14 amino acids long. Germline V gene sequence: CDR1 LGHNA, CDR2 YSLEER. With 3 bases removed from V and 3 bases from J, the gap between germline ends came to 11 bases.

This rearrangement joins TRBV6-2 or TRBV6-3 to TRBJ2-7; possible D gene TRBD2, 5 bases. The germline CDR1 and CDR2 sequences are MNHEY and SVGEGT. The V and J ends lost 4 bases and 2 bases respectively, with 9 bases between them. The CDR3 consists of 13 residues. As DNA, the CDR3 is TGTGCCAGCAGTTTAGGCGGGCCCTACGAGCAGTACTTC. Its protein product is CASSLGGPYEQYF.

The chain is built from TRBV19 and TRBJ2-1, with 9 bases matching TRBD1. The CDR3 covers 15 residues. The trim removed 5 bases at V and 6 bases at J, leaving 8 bases unmatched. Per germline, CDR1 LNHDA and CDR2 SQIVND (reference sequence). This CDR3 reads CASSPDRGGSNEQFF. CDR3 DNA: TGTGCCAGTAGTCCGGACAGGGGAGGGTCCAATGAGCAGTTCTTC.

The chain carries TRBV24-1 and TRBJ1-5, with TRBD1 matching 7 bases. Trimming removed 5 bases from V and 4 bases from J; junction bases left unmatched: 4. Germline assignment: CDR1 KGHDR and CDR2 SFDVKD. This CDR3 is 14 amino acids long. DNA for the CDR3: TGTGCCACCAGTGCACCAGGGGGGAATCAGCCCCAGCATTTT. Its protein product is CATSAPGGNQPQHF.

The chain combines TRBV9 with TRBJ2-5; 11 bases fit TRBD1. This CDR3 has 16 residues. The germline gives CDR1 SGDLS, CDR2 YYNGEE. The J segment lost 4 bases and the V segment lost 4 bases, leaving 9 bases of the junction unmatched. The CDR3 is CASSTGTGGNGETQYF. CDR3 DNA: TGTGCCAGCAGCACCGGGACAGGGGGAAATGGAGAGACCCAGTACTTC.

The rearrangement links TRBV7-6 to TRBJ1-3; D unresolved. Germline lookup yields CDR1 SGHVS and CDR2 FNYEAQ. The CDR3 runs 16 residues. V was cut by 4 bases and J by 4 bases, with 17 bases left in between. The CDR3 DNA reads TGTGCCAGCAGCTCGAGATTACGGGATCGAGGAAACACCATATATTTT. This encodes CASSSRLRDRGNTIYF. The variable domain in full, with the rest retrieved from reference TRBV7-6 and TRBJ1-3, is GAGVSQSPRYKVTKRGQDVALRCDPISGHVSLYWYRQALGQGPEFLTYFNYEAQQDKSGLPNDRFSAERPEGSISTLTIQRTEQRDSAMYRCASSSRLRDRGNTIYFGEGSWLTVV.